This T cell receptor beta chain is from a study of glioma-infiltrating T cells after dendritic cell vaccination. Study-wide context: Patients had newly diagnosed or recurrent glioblastoma and received dendritic cell vaccines. Notes on the study in general: Patients with more pretreatment TILs had longer time to progression and survival.

The time point is: after dendritic cell vaccination, including at tumor progression/relapse. Only patients with spare fresh-frozen tumor and over two years of follow-up were included. As to this clone: Its matching antigen is unknown.

J gave up 4 bases and V 4 bases, and 7 bases lay outside the gene matches. Per germline, CDR1 SGHRS and CDR2 YFSETQ. The CDR3 is made up of 15 amino acids. Primers: 60 V beta forward and 13 J beta reverse. Data came from immunoSEQ multiplex PCR; TCRdb stores just in-frame clones and leaves some out. The table shows tens of thousands of clones, with less than 85% occurring only once. The V call is TRBV5-1, the J call TRBJ2-2; TRBD1 agrees at 7 bases. This specimen was blood, taken after dendritic cell vaccination. The source of this sequence is a human donor with glioblastoma. The CDR3 loop reads CASSPDRVSTGELFF. DNA of the CDR3: TGCGCCAGCAGCCCAGACAGGGTTAGCACCGGGGAGCTGTTTTTT.